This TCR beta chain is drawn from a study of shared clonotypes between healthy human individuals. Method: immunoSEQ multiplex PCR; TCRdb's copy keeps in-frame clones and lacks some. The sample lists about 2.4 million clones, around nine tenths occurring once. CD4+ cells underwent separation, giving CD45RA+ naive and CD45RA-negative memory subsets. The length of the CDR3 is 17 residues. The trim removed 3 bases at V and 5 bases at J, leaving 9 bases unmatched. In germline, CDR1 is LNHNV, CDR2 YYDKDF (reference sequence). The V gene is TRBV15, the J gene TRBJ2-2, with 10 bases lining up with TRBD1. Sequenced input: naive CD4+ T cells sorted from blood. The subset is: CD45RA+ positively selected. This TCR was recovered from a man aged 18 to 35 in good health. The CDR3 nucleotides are TGTGCCACCAGCAGCCCCCGGGACAGGGGTAATACCGGGGAGCTGTTTTTT. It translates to CATSSPRDRGNTGELFF.